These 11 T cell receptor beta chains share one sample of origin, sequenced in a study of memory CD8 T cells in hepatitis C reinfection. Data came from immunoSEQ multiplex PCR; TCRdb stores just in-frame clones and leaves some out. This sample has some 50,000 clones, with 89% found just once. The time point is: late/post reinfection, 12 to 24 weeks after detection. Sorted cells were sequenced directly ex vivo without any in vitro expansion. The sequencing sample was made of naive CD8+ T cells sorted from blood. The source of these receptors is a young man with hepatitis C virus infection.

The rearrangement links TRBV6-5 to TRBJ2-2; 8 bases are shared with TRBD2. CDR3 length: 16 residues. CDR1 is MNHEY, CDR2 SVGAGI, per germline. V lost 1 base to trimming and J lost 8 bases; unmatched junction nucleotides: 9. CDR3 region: CASSYLPGGEAGELFF. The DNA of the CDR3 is TGTGCCAGCAGTTACTTGCCGGGAGGGGAGGCTGGGGAGCTGTTTTTT.

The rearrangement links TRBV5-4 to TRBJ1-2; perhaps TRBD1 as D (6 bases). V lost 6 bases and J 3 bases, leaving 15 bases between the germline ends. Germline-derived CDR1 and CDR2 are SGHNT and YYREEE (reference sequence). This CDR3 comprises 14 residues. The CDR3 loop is CASMYQGRDYGYTF. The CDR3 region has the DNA TGTGCCAGCATGTACCAGGGGAGAGACTATGGCTACACCTTC.

This CDR3 is CASSESRTSGADTQYF. CDR3 in DNA: TGCGCCAGCAGTGAGTCGAGGACTAGCGGAGCGGATACGCAGTATTTT. The gene calls are TRBV10-2 and TRBJ2-3; 10 nucleotides align to TRBD2. This CDR3 is built from 16 residues. Germline loops: CDR1 WSHSY, CDR2 SAAADI. J was trimmed by 6 bases and V by 0 bases; bases with no gene match: 6.

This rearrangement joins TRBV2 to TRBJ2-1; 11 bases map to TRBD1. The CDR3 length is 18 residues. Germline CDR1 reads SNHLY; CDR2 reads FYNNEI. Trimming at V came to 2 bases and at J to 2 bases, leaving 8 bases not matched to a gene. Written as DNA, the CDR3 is TGTGCCAGCAGTGAATGGGGAGGGACAGGGGGTGCCTACAATGAGCAGTTCTTC. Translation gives CASSEWGGTGGAYNEQFF.

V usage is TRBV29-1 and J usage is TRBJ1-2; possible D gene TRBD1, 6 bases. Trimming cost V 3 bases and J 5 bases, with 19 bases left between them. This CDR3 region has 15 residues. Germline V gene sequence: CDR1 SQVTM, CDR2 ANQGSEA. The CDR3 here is CSVEGTRGGDYGYTF. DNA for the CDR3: TGCAGCGTTGAGGGGACGAGGGGGGGGGATTATGGCTACACCTTC. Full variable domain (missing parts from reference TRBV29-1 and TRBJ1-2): SAVISQKPSRDICQRGTSLTIQCQVDSQVTMMFWYRQQPGQSLTLIATANQGSEATYESGFVIDKFPISRPNLTFSTLTVSNMSPEDSSIYLCSVEGTRGGDYGYTFGSGTRLTVV.

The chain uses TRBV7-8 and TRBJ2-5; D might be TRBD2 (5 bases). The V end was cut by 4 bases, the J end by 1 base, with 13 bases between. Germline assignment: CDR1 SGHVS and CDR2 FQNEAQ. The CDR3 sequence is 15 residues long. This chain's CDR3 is CASSSAAGFQETQYF. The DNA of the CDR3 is TGTGCCAGCAGCTCCGCTGCGGGCTTCCAAGAGACCCAGTACTTC.

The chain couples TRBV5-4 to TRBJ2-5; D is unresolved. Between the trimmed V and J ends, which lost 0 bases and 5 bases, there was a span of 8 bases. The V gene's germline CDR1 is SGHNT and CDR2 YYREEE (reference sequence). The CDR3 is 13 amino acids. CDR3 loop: CASSLDSPETQYF. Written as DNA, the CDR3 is TGTGCCAGCAGCTTGGACAGCCCGGAGACCCAGTACTTC.

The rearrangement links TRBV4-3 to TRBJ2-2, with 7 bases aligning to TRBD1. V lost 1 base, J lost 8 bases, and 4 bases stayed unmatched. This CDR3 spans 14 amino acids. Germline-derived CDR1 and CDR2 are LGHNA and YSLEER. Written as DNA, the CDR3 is TGCGCCAGCAGCCAAGGGGACAGTTCTGGGGAGCTGTTTTTT. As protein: CASSQGDSSGELFF.

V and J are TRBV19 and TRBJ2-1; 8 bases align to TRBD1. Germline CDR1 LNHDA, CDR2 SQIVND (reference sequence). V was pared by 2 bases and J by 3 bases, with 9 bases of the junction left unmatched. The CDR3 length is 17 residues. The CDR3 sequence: CASSILQTGALYNEQFF. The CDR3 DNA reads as TGTGCCAGTAGTATACTCCAGACAGGGGCGCTCTACAATGAGCAGTTCTTC.

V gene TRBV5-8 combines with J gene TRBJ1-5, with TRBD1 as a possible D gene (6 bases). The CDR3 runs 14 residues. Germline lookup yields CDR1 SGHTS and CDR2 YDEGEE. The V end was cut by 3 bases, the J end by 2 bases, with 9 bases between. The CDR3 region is CASSYRQGNQPQHF. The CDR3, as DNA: TGTGCCAGCAGCTATCGACAGGGCAATCAGCCCCAGCATTTT.

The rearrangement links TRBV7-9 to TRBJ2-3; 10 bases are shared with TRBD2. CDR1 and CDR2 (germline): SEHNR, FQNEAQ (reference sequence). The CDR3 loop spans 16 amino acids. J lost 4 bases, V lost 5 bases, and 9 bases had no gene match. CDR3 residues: CASSPPVAGGADTQYF. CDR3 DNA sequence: TGTGCCAGCAGCCCCCCGGTAGCGGGGGGTGCAGATACGCAGTATTTT. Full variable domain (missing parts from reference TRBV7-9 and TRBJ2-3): DTGVSQNPRHKITKRGQNVTFRCDPISEHNRLYWYRQTLGQGPEFLTYFQNEAQLEKSRLLSDRFSAERPKGSFSTLEIQRTEQGDSAMYLCASSPPVAGGADTQYFGPGTRLTVL.